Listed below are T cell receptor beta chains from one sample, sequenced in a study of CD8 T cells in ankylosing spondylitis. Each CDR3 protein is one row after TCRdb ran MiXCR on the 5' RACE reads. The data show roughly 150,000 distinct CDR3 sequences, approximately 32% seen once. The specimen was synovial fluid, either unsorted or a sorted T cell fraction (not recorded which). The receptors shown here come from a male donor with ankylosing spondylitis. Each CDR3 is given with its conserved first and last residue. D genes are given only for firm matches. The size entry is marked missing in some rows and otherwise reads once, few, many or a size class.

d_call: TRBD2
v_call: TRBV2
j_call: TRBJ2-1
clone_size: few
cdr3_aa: CASNRVAGAENEQFF
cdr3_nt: TGTGCCAGCAACCGCGTAGCGGGAGCAGAGAATGAGCAGTTCTTC

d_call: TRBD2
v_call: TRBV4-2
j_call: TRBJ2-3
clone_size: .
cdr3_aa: CASSQDTSGGPDTQYF
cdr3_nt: TGTGCCAGCAGCCAAGATACTAGCGGGGGGCCCGATACGCAGTATTTT

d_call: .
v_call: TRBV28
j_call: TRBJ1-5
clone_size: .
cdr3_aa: CASSFQGGNQPQHF
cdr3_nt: TGTGCCAGCAGTTTCCAGGGCGGTAATCAGCCCCAGCATTTT

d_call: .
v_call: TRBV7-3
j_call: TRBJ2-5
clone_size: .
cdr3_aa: CASSLSREETQYF
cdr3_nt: TGTGCCAGCAGCTTGAGCAGAGAAGAGACCCAGTACTTC

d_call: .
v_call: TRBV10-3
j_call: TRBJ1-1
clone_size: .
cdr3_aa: CAISESTRTRDFYLF
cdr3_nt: TGTGCCATCAGTGAGTCAACCAGGACACGGGATTTTTATCTCTTT

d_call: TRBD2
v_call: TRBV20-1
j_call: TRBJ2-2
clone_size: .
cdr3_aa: CSATMTSGRAGLLANTGELFF
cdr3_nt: TGCAGTGCTACCATGACTAGCGGGCGAGCGGGATTACTCGCGAACACCGGGGAGCTGTTTTTT

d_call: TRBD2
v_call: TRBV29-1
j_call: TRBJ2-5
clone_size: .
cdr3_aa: CSVEDPAGGPGIQETQYF
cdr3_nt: TGCAGCGTTGAAGATCCAGCGGGAGGGCCGGGGATCCAAGAGACCCAGTACTTC

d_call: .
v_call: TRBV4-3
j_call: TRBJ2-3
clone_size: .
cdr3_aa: CASSQELIWRGGSTDTQYF
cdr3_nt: TGCGCCAGCAGCCAAGAGCTTATTTGGAGGGGCGGTAGCACAGATACGCAGTATTTT

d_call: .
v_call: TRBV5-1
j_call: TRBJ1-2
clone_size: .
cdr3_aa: CASSFSGLNYGYTF
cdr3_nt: TGCGCCAGCAGCTTCTCTGGTTTAAACTATGGCTACACCTTC

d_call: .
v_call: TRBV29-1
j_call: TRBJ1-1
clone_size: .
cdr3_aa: CSVRGEGTEAFF
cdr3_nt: TGCAGCGTTAGGGGCGAAGGCACTGAAGCTTTCTTT

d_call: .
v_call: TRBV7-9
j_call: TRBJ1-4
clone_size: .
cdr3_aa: CASSLEPSTRHEKLFF
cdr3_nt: TGTGCCAGCAGCTTAGAGCCTTCGACCCGTCACGAAAAACTGTTTTTT

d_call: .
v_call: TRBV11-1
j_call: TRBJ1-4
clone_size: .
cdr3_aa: CASSTRTVGANEKLFF
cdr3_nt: TGTGCCAGCAGCACCCGAACCGTTGGTGCTAATGAAAAACTGTTTTTT

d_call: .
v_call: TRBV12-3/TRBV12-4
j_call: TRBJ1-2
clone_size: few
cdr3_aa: CASSLVGSTYGYTF
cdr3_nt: TGTGCCAGCAGTTTGGTCGGCAGTACCTATGGCTACACCTTC

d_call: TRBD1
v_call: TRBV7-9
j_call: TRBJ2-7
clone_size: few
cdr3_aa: CASSLAGTAYEQYF
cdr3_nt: TGTGCCAGCAGCTTAGCCGGGACAGCTTACGAGCAGTACTTC

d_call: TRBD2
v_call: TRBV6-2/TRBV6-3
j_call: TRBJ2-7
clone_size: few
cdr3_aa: CASSYWTSGNSYEQYF
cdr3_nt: TGTGCCAGCAGTTACTGGACTAGCGGGAACTCCTACGAGCAGTACTTC

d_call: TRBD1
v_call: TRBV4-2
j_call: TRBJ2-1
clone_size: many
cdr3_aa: CASSQDLNRGYNEQFF
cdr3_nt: TGTGCCAGCAGCCAAGACCTCAACAGGGGCTACAATGAGCAGTTCTTC

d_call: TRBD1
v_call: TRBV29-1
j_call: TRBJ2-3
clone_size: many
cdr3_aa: CSVGQGGVAQYF
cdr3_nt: TGCAGCGTCGGACAGGGGGGAGTGGCGCAGTATTTT

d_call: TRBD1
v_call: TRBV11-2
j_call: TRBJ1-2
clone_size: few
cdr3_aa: CASSPKTGNYGYTF
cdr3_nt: TGTGCCAGCAGCCCCAAGACAGGGAACTATGGCTACACCTTC

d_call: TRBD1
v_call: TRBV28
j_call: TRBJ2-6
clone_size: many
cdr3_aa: CASTKLTGGVSGANVLTF
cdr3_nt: TGTGCCAGCACCAAGCTTACAGGGGGTGTCTCTGGGGCCAACGTCCTGACTTTC

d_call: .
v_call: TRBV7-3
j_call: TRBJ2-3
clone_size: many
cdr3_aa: CASSLIGVDTQYF
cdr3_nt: TGTGCCAGCAGCTTAATCGGTGTGGATACGCAGTATTTT

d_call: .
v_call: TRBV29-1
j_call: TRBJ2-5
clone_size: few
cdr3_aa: CSVEPFPRGETQYF
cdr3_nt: TGCAGCGTTGAACCTTTCCCGCGAGGGGAGACCCAGTACTTC

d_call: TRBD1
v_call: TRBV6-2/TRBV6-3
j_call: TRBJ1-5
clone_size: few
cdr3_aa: CASTQGSTNNQPQHF
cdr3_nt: TGTGCCAGTACACAGGGGAGTACGAACAATCAGCCCCAGCATTTT

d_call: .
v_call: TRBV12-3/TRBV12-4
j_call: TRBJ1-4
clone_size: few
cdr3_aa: CASSWRGQTNEKLFF
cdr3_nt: TGTGCCAGCAGTTGGAGGGGCCAGACTAATGAAAAACTGTTTTTT

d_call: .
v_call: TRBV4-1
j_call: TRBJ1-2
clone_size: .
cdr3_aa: CASSQEAASGYGYTF
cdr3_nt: TGCGCCAGCAGCCAAGAGGCAGCAAGTGGCTATGGCTACACCTTC

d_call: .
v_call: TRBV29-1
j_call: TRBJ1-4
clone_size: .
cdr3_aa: CSVVAGLATNEKLFF
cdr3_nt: TGCAGCGTTGTCGCGGGACTTGCAACTAATGAAAAACTGTTTTTT

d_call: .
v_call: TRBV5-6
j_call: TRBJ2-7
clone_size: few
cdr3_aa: CASSFAGASYEQYF
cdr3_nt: TGTGCCAGCAGCTTCGCGGGCGCATCCTACGAGCAGTACTTC